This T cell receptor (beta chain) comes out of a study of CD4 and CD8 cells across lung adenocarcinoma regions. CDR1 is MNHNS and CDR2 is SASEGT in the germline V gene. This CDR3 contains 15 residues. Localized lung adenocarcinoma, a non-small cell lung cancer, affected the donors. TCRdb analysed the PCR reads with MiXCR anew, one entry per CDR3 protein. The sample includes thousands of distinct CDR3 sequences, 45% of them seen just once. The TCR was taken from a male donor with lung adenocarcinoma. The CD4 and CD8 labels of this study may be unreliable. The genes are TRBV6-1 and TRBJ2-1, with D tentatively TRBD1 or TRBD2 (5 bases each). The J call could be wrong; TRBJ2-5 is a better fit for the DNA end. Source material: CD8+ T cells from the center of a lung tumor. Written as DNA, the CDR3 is TGTGCCAGCAGTGGAGGGACCGCATCAGTGGGGACCCAGTACTTC. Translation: CASSGGTASVGTQYF.